This TCR beta chain was sequenced for a study of immune evolution from preneoplasia to lung adenocarcinoma. Regarding the study as a whole: From normal lung to invasive adenocarcinoma, top clone frequencies appeared to decrease.

The V gene's germline CDR1 is MGHDK and CDR2 SYGVNS. The CDR3 is 17 amino acids. V gave up 1 base and J gave up 9 bases, with 19 bases separating them. The data were produced by immunoSEQ multiplex PCR, yet TCRdb's version contains in-frame clones alone and is incomplete. The profile shows about 5,000 clones, about four fifths of them singletons. In regard to this clone: Its antigen is still unknown.

The chain combines TRBV25-1 with TRBJ1-6, with a possible D match to TRBD1 (5 bases). Sequenced material: FFPE adjacent normal lung tissue. The origin of this receptor is a donor of 70 years or more with lung adenocarcinoma. The CDR3 here is CASSESQGSHIGSPLHF. In DNA form, the CDR3 reads TGTGCCAGCAGTGAATCCCAGGGTTCTCATATAGGTTCACCCCTCCACTTT.